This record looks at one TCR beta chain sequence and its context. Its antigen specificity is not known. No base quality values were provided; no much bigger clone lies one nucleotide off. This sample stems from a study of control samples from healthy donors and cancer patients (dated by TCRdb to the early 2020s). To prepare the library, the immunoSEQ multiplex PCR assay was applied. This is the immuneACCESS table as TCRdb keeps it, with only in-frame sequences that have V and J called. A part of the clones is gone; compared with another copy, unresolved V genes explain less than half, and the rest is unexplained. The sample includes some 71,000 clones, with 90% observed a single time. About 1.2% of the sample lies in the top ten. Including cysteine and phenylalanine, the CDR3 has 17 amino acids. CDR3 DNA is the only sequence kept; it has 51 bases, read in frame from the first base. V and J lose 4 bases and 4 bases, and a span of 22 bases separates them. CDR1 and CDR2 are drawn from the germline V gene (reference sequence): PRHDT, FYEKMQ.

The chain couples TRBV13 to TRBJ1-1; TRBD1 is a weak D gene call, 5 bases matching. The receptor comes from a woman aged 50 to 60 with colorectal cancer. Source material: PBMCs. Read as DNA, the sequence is TGTGCCAGCAGCTCCGGAGGGGCATTGTCGGCGGGCACTGAAGCTTTCTTT. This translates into CASSSGGALSAGTEAFF.